This T cell receptor beta chain was identified during a study of T cells after yellow fever vaccination. Study-level background: SMART-Seq v4 Ultra Low Input prepared the low-cell-number fractions. Overall study findings and caveats: Weaker in magnitude, the secondary response showed a faster peak on day 5 versus 15. Reappearance after the booster was observed for most primary-vaccination clones (96% CD4, roughly 88% CD8).

In the case of this clonotype: Antigen specificity is unknown.

One entry per CDR3 protein, called by TCRdb with MiXCR from the 5' RACE reads. The table has about 320,000 distinct CDR3 sequences, about an eighth seen once. Looked up from germline, CDR1 is MNHEY and CDR2 is SVGEGT. The CDR3 sequence is 20 residues long. Trimming cost V 4 bases and J 0 bases; bases outside gene matches: 13. This clonotype was sampled from a man between 18 and 35 years old who received the YFV17D yellow fever vaccine. The material was CD4+ T cells sorted from PBMCs, obtained 15 days after the yellow fever booster vaccination. The chain carries TRBV6-2 or TRBV6-3 and TRBJ2-6; 9 bases align to TRBD1. The CDR3 DNA is TGTGCCAGCAGTTTCACAATCGGGACAGGGCAACGCTCTGGGGCCAACGTCCTGACTTTC. Translation: CASSFTIGTGQRSGANVLTF.